The sequence of this T cell receptor beta chain was determined in a study of graft-versus-host responses after intestinal transplantation. Across the whole study: Isolated intestinal, liver-intestinal, or multivisceral transplants were what recipients had. Anti-thymocyte globulin was used for induction in all recipients, who then took tacrolimus and steroids for two to four years. Study-wide points: Recipient bone marrow held GvH clones, some seen earlier in ileum or blood.

TCRdb keeps only in-frame clones here, not all; method: immunoSEQ multiplex PCR. The profile shows around 25,000 clones, 82% of them singletons. The CDR3 covers 13 residues. The ends lost 2 bases at V and 6 bases at J; junction bases unmatched: 1. CDR1 is MDHEN, CDR2 SYDVKM, per germline. On this clone itself: Its antigen is not known.

This sequence originates from a human donor who received an intestinal transplant. V is TRBV28 and J is TRBJ1-5, with 7 bases lining up with TRBD1. Sequenced here: unstimulated CD4+ T cells sorted from spleen or lymph node cells, sampled before intestinal transplant. The CDR3 spells CASSLTGAQPQHF. The CDR3, as DNA: TGTGCCAGCAGTTTAACAGGGGCTCAGCCCCAGCATTTT.